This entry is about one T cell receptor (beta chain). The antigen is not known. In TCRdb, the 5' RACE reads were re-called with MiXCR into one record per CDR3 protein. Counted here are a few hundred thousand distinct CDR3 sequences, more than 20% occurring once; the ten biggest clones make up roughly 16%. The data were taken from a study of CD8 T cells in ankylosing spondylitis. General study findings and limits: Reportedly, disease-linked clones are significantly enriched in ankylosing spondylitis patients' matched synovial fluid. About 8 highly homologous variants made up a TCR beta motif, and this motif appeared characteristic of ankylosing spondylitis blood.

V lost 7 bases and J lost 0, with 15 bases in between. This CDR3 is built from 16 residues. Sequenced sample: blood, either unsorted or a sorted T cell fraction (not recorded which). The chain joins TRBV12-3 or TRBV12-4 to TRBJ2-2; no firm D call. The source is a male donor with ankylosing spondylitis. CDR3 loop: CASNPYSDANTGELFF. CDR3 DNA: TGTGCCAGCAACCCTTACTCCGACGCGAACACCGGGGAGCTGTTTTTT.